The text below deals with one T cell receptor beta chain. Antigen: not known. This record comes from a study of T cell responses to AZD1222 COVID-19 vaccine. Findings and limits, study-wide: Epitopes outside B.1.351 and B.1.1.7 mutated regions reportedly drew nearly half of spike TCRs. Baseline testing showed seropositivity in only six AZD1222 recipients.

TCRdb's table, derived via immunoSEQ multiplex PCR, lists solely in-frame clones and lacks some. The data hold some 150,000 clones, with about 90% observed a single time. This CDR3 has 14 amino acids. The ends lost 0 bases at V and 8 bases at J; junction bases unmatched: 5. The germline V gene encodes CDR1 MNHEY and CDR2 SVGAGI. The sample consisted of peripheral blood, taken on day 0 of MenACWY control vaccination. This chain uses TRBV6-5 with TRBJ1-2; TRBD1 matches 8 bases. The TCR originated in an adult in good health. CDR3 in amino acids: CASSYSTGVKGYTF. For the CDR3, the DNA is TGTGCCAGCAGTTACTCGACAGGGGTGAAGGGCTACACCTTC.